This T cell receptor (beta chain) was sequenced in a study of OX40 agonist ivuxolimab in advanced cancers. The CDR3 covers 17 residues. With V trimmed by 1 base and J by 0 bases, 4 bases remained unmatched. Germline V gene lookup returns CDR1 SGHTA and CDR2 FQGNSA. This clone has just a few counts. The repertoire was sequenced with immunoSEQ multiplex PCR; TCRdb's copy has only in-frame clones and lacks some. In the table there are tens of thousands of clones, roughly 86% of which are singletons. The sequence was collected from an adult with an advanced solid tumor such as melanoma, head and neck, liver or kidney cancer. The V gene is TRBV7-2, the J gene TRBJ2-7; 12 bases are a match to TRBD2. The input for sequencing was CD4+ or CD8+ T cells sorted from blood, taken in a trial of the OX40 agonist ivuxolimab. Written as DNA, the CDR3 is TGTGCCAGCAGCTTAGGGACTAGCGGGACCAACTCCTACGAGCAGTACTTC. Its translation is CASSLGTSGTNSYEQYF.